The next 25 T cell receptor beta chains were all read from a single sample in a study of blood T cell repertoires in COVID-19. Generated by immunoSEQ multiplex PCR, the TCRdb table keeps only in-frame clones and is missing some. Counted here are 150,000 to 200,000 clones, 90% occurring once; the ten biggest clones make up approximately 0.5%. Sequenced: peripheral blood. The receptors stem from a man aged 45 to 65 with acute or convalescent COVID-19.

The chain couples TRBV28 to TRBJ2-2; maybe TRBD1 (6 bases). The V gene lost 4 bases and the J gene lost 4 bases, with 10 bases spanning the gap. Germline lookup yields CDR1 MDHEN and CDR2 SYDVKM. The CDR3 is 14 residues long. CDR3 sequence: CASSSGAVTGELFF. CDR3 bases: TGTGCCAGCAGTTCAGGGGCTGTCACCGGGGAGCTGTTTTTT.

This clone has just one count. The chain combines TRBV4-3 with TRBJ1-6, with TRBD1 as a possible D gene (6 bases). The CDR3 spans 16 residues. Germline loops: CDR1 LGHNA, CDR2 YSLEER. Trimming removed 0 bases from V and 7 bases from J, with 13 bases in between. The CDR3: CASSQDSGAANSPLHF. In DNA, the CDR3 is TGCGCCAGCAGCCAAGATTCAGGGGCGGCAAATTCACCCCTCCACTTT.

The genes are TRBV11-2 and TRBJ2-5; 7 bases line up with TRBD1. Unmatched junction bases numbered 5, after V lost 6 bases and J lost 1 base. The CDR3 runs to 14 residues. Germline V gene data show CDR1 as SGHAT and CDR2 as FQNNGV. The CDR3: CASRPGQAQETQYF. CDR3 nucleotide sequence: TGTGCCAGCAGACCAGGACAGGCCCAAGAGACCCAGTACTTC.

This chain links TRBV10-3 with TRBJ2-5, with unresolved D. This CDR3 comprises 14 residues. Trimming stripped 0 bases from V and 0 bases from J, with 5 bases between. Germline V gene data show CDR1 as ENHRY and CDR2 as SYGVKD. The CDR3 here is CAISESSYQETQYF. The CDR3 DNA reads as TGTGCCATCAGTGAGTCGTCTTACCAAGAGACCCAGTACTTC.

J is TRBJ2-5 and V is TRBV4-2, with 7 bases that match TRBD2. V lost 1 base to trimming and J lost 3 bases; unmatched junction nucleotides: 8. The CDR3 runs 16 residues. Germline V gives CDR1 LGHNA, CDR2 YNFKEQ. CDR3 loop: CASSQAEGGREETQYF. For the CDR3, the DNA is TGTGCCAGCAGCCAAGCAGAGGGAGGGAGGGAAGAGACCCAGTACTTC.

CDR3 sequence (DNA): TGTGCCAGCAGCGTGGGTGGTGGGAGCTCCTATAATTCACCCCTCCACTTT. The encoded protein is CASSVGGGSSYNSPLHF. V and J are TRBV9 and TRBJ1-6; no clear D gene. Germline assignment: CDR1 SGDLS and CDR2 YYNGEE. Trimming took 2 bases from V and 0 from J, leaving 12 bases between them. The CDR3 extends over 17 amino acids.

Written as DNA, the CDR3 is TGTGCCAGCAGCCGAGAACAGGGAAATCGCAATCAGCCCCAGCATTTT. Protein: CASSREQGNRNQPQHF. The genes are TRBV7-8 and TRBJ1-5, with D perhaps matching TRBD1 (6 bases). This CDR3 spans 16 amino acids. From germline, CDR1 is SGHVS and CDR2 FQNEAQ. V was pared by 5 bases and J by 2 bases, with 16 bases between. Full variable domain (outside the CDR3, taken from reference TRBV7-8 and TRBJ1-5): GAGVSQSPRYKVAKRGQDVALRCDPISGHVSLFWYQQALGQGPEFLTYFQNEAQLDKSGLPSDRFFAERPEGSVSTLKIQRTQQEDSAVYLCASSREQGNRNQPQHFGDGTRLSIL.

This chain links TRBV27 with TRBJ2-1; the D is unclear. Trimming removed 6 bases at V and 0 bases at J, with 12 bases between. Per the germline V gene, CDR1 is MNHEY and CDR2 is SMNVEV (reference sequence). CDR3 length: 15 residues. The CDR3 protein is CASSLRPSSYNEQFF. DNA of the CDR3: TGTGCCAGCAGCTTACGGCCTAGCTCCTACAATGAGCAGTTCTTC.

V is TRBV28 and J is TRBJ1-5; no clear D gene. The germline V and J ends were trimmed by 2 bases and 0 bases, with 11 bases remaining between them. The CDR3 is 16 amino acids. Germline CDR1 is MDHEN and CDR2 is SYDVKM. The CDR3 spells CASSLGGIDSNQPQHF. The CDR3 bases are TGTGCCAGCAGTTTAGGCGGAATAGATAGCAATCAGCCCCAGCATTTT. The full variable domain, completed using reference TRBV28 and TRBJ1-5, is DVKVTQSSRYLVKRTGEKVFLECVQDMDHENMFWYRQDPGLGLRLIYFSYDVKMKEKGDIPEGYSVSREKKERFSLILESASTNQTSMYLCASSLGGIDSNQPQHFGDGTRLSIL.

The chain uses TRBV3-1 (or the pseudogene TRBV3-2) and TRBJ1-2; 8 nucleotides align to TRBD1. The germline V gene has CDR1 LGHDT and CDR2 YNNKEL (reference sequence). V was pared by 4 bases and J by 4 bases, with 8 bases of the junction left unmatched. The CDR3 has 15 residues. Here the CDR3 reads CASSLAPGTGYGYTF. For the CDR3, the DNA is TGTGCCAGCAGCCTTGCGCCCGGGACAGGCTATGGCTACACCTTC.

The chain is built from TRBV5-1 and TRBJ2-1, with TRBD2 identical over 9 bases. CDR3 size: 15 residues. Germline CDR1 reads SGHRS; CDR2 reads YFSETQ. V lost 3 bases to trimming and J lost 5 bases; unmatched junction nucleotides: 6. This CDR3 is CASSSLTSGHNEQFF. DNA of the CDR3: TGCGCCAGCAGCTCACTCACTAGCGGGCACAATGAGCAGTTCTTC.

The V call is TRBV2, the J call TRBJ2-5; 9 bases are a match to TRBD2. Germline V gene lookup returns CDR1 SNHLY and CDR2 FYNNEI. The ends lost 5 bases at V and 5 bases at J; junction bases unmatched: 12. The CDR3 is made up of 16 amino acids. Written as DNA, the CDR3 is TGTGCCAGCAGTTCCGGACATAGCGGGAGCTGGGAGACCCAGTACTTC. It codes for CASSSGHSGSWETQYF.

The genes are TRBV4-3 and TRBJ2-3; the D is unclear. CDR1 is LGHNA and CDR2 is YSLEER in the germline V gene. This CDR3 is built from 15 residues. Deletions cut 0 bases from V and 4 bases from J, with 11 bases between. In nucleotides, the CDR3 is TGCGCCAGCAGCCAAGATTTGTCCGCAGCAGATACGCAGTATTTT. Translated, it gives CASSQDLSAADTQYF.

V is TRBV14 and J is TRBJ1-6, with 7 bases fitting TRBD1. V dropped 2 bases and J dropped 6; count of bases not matched to a gene: 1. The CDR3 totals 14 residues. Germline CDR1 reads SGHDN; CDR2 reads FVKESK. The CDR3 nucleotides read TGTGCCAGCAGCCAAAGACAGGGTAATTCACCCCTCCACTTT. It codes for CASSQRQGNSPLHF.

The chain links TRBV5-1 to TRBJ1-1; possible D gene TRBD1, 5 bases. The germline CDR1 and CDR2 sequences are SGHRS and YFSETQ. The V and J ends lost 2 bases and 7 bases respectively, with 12 bases between them. CDR3 length equals 13 residues. The CDR3 spells CASSFGQGLEAFF. The CDR3, as DNA: TGCGCCAGCAGCTTCGGGCAGGGCCTTGAAGCTTTCTTT.

The chain has TRBV29-1 and TRBJ1-5; D is ambiguous. Per the germline V gene, CDR1 is SQVTM and CDR2 is ANQGSEA. The V end lost 5 bases, the J end lost 0 bases, and 8 bases lay between the germline ends. The CDR3 is 13 residues long. This CDR3 reads CSVKQASNQPQHF. As DNA, the CDR3 is TGCAGCGTTAAGCAAGCTAGCAATCAGCCCCAGCATTTT. Together with reference TRBV29-1 and TRBJ1-5, the CDR3 gives the full variable domain: SAVISQKPSRDICQRGTSLTIQCQVDSQVTMMFWYRQQPGQSLTLIATANQGSEATYESGFVIDKFPISRPNLTFSTLTVSNMSPEDSSIYLCSVKQASNQPQHFGDGTRLSIL.

This chain connects TRBV13 to TRBJ1-1; 9 bases map to TRBD1. The V gene end was trimmed by 4 bases and the J gene end by 3 bases; junction bases not matched to a gene: 6. Germline V lookup: CDR1 PRHDT, CDR2 FYEKMQ (reference sequence). CDR3 length equals 15 residues. CDR3 in amino acids: CASSYTGTGHTEAFF. As DNA, the CDR3 is TGTGCCAGCAGCTACACCGGGACAGGGCACACTGAAGCTTTCTTT.

This chain uses TRBV6-2 or TRBV6-3 with TRBJ1-4; tentative D call: TRBD1 (5 bases). This CDR3 comprises 14 residues. Germline V gene sequence: CDR1 MNHEY, CDR2 SVGEGT. V shed 5 bases and J shed 1 base, with 8 bases lying between them. CDR3 protein: CASSPGGTNEKLFF. The CDR3 DNA reads TGTGCCAGCAGTCCCGGGGGAACTAATGAAAAACTGTTTTTT.

The V call is TRBV2, the J call TRBJ2-3, with 7 nucleotides matching TRBD2. The V and J ends lost 11 bases and 4 bases, in that order; junction bases with no gene match: 6. This CDR3 is 12 amino acids long. Germline V CDR1 and CDR2: SNHLY, FYNNEI. CDR3 protein: CAGRDNADTQYF. The CDR3 DNA is TGTGCCGGGAGGGATAACGCAGATACGCAGTATTTT.

V usage is TRBV19 and J usage is TRBJ1-1; 9 bases align to TRBD1. Germline CDR1 LNHDA, CDR2 SQIVND (reference sequence). J lost 4 bases, V lost 5 bases, and 5 bases had no gene match. This CDR3 contains 14 residues. The CDR3, as DNA: TGTGCCAGTAGTTCAGGACAGGGGCGCACTGAAGCTTTCTTT. It codes for CASSSGQGRTEAFF.

The chain combines TRBV27 with TRBJ2-7; maybe TRBD1 (6 bases). The CDR3 consists of 13 residues. The germline V and J ends were trimmed by 3 bases and 3 bases, with 9 bases remaining between them. The V gene's germline CDR1 is MNHEY and CDR2 SMNVEV (reference sequence). CDR3 residues: CASSFRDNYEQYF. The CDR3 bases are TGTGCCAGCAGTTTTCGGGACAACTACGAGCAGTACTTC.

This chain uses TRBV10-3 with TRBJ2-2; no firm D call. Trimming removed 3 bases at V and 6 bases at J, with 11 bases between. Germline V gives CDR1 ENHRY, CDR2 SYGVKD. The CDR3 is made up of 14 amino acids. This CDR3 reads CAISDPRVSGELFF. The CDR3 region has the DNA TGTGCCATCAGTGACCCCCGGGTATCCGGGGAGCTGTTTTTT.

This clone showed up just once. The chain employs TRBV27 and TRBJ2-7, with 10 positions matching TRBD2. The V gene end was trimmed by 4 bases and the J gene end by 4 bases; junction bases not matched to a gene: 4. In germline, CDR1 is MNHEY, CDR2 SMNVEV (reference sequence). The CDR3 loop spans 14 amino acids. CDR3 in amino acids: CASSSLTSGYEQYF. The CDR3 region has the DNA TGTGCCAGCAGTTCCTTGACTAGCGGGTACGAGCAGTACTTC.

CDR3 in amino acids: CASSDTGLSPLHF. CDR3 DNA: TGTGCCAGCAGTGACACAGGGTTATCACCCCTCCACTTT. J is TRBJ1-6 and V is TRBV6-1; maybe TRBD1 (6 bases). CDR1 is MNHNS and CDR2 is SASEGT in the germline V gene. Trimming cost V 3 bases and J 10 bases, with 10 bases left between them. This CDR3 has 13 residues.

The chain couples TRBV7-6 to TRBJ1-4, with a weak D call TRBD1 (5 bases). The CDR3 covers 19 residues. Germline assignment: CDR1 SGHVS and CDR2 FNYEAQ. Trimming cost V 2 bases and J 4 bases, with 23 bases left between them. The CDR3 nucleotides are TGTGCCAGCAGCTTAAGACAGAATTTCCCCTCTCAGGGTAATGAAAAACTGTTTTTT. Translating gives CASSLRQNFPSQGNEKLFF.